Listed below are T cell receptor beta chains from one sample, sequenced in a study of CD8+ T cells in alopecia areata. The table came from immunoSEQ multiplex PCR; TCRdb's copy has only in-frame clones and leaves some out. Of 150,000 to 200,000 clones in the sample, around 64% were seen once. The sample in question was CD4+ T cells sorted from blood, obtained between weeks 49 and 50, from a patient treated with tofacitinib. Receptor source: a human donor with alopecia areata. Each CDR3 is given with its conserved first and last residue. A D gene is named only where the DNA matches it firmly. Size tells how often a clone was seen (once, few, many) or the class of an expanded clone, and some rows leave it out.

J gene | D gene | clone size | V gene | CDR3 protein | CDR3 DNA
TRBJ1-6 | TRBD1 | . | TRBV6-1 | CASSAPGGSYNSPLHF | TGTGCCAGCAGTGCTCCAGGGGGCTCCTATAATTCACCCCTCCACTTT
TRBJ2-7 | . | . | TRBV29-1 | CSVVNRIGYEQYF | TGCAGCGTTGTGAACAGGATAGGATACGAGCAGTACTTC
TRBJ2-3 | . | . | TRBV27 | CASSFSGQRTDTQYF | TGTGCCAGCAGTTTCAGCGGACAACGCACAGATACGCAGTATTTT
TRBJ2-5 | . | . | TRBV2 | CASRLQQETQYF | TGTGCCAGCAGACTGCAACAAGAGACCCAGTACTTC
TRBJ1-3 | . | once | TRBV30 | CARDEGNTIYF | TGTGCCCGAGACGAAGGAAACACCATATATTTT
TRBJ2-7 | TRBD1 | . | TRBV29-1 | CSVTRDSPYEQYF | TGCAGCGTTACCCGGGACAGTCCCTACGAGCAGTACTTC
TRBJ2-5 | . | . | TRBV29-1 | CSIPSGETQYF | TGCAGCATCCCTTCGGGAGAGACCCAGTACTTC
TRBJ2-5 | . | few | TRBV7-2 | CASSRTAIQETQYF | TGTGCCAGCAGCCGGACGGCGATCCAAGAGACCCAGTACTTC
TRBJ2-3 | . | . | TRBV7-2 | CASSSFRDKSTDTQYF | TGTGCCAGCAGCTCATTCCGGGACAAGAGCACAGATACGCAGTATTTT
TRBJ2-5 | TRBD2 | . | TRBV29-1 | CSVAGTTVETQYF | TGCAGCGTAGCCGGGACTACCGTCGAGACCCAGTACTTC
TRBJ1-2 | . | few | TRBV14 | CASSQLSGSRTYGYTF | TGTGCCAGCAGCCAACTCTCCGGGAGCCGGACATATGGCTACACCTTC
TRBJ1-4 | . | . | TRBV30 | CAWSVRTPATNEKLFF | TGTGCCTGGAGTGTCAGGACACCCGCAACTAATGAAAAACTGTTTTTT
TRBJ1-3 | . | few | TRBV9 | CASSVSGLSSGNTIYF | TGTGCCAGCAGCGTATCGGGACTTAGCTCTGGAAACACCATATATTTT
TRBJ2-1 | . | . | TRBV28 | CAIRTWNGRDDEQFF | TGTGCCATCCGCACCTGGAACGGTCGTGACGATGAGCAGTTCTTC
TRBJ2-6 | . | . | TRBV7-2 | CASSLDGAMANVLTF | TGTGCCAGCAGCTTAGACGGAGCTATGGCCAACGTCCTGACTTTC
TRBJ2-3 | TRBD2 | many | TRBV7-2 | CASSWRSGGYGTDTQYF | TGTGCCAGCAGCTGGCGGAGCGGGGGGTACGGCACAGATACGCAGTATTTT
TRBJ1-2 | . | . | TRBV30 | CAWSVLEVGYTF | TGTGCCTGGAGTGTACTCGAAGTTGGCTACACCTTC
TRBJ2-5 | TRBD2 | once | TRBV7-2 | CASSWTSGGPETQYF | TGTGCCAGCAGCTGGACTAGCGGGGGTCCGGAGACCCAGTACTTC
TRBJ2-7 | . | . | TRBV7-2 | CASSFRETGEQYF | TGTGCCAGCAGCTTTCGAGAAACAGGCGAGCAGTACTTC
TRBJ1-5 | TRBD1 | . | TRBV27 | CASSFSGGLGPQHF | TGTGCCAGCAGTTTCTCAGGGGGCCTCGGGCCCCAGCATTTT
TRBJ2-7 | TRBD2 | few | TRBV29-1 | CSAHSGASYEQYF | TGCAGCGCCCATAGCGGGGCCTCCTACGAGCAGTACTTC
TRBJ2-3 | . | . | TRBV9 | CASRPQATDTQYF | TGTGCCAGCAGACCTCAGGCAACAGATACGCAGTATTTT
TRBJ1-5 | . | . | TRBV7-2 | CASSTRSALGVGNQPQHF | TGTGCCAGCAGCACCCGTAGTGCCCTCGGGGTTGGCAATCAGCCCCAGCATTTT
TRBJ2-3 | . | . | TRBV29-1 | CSVWVGTDTQYF | TGCAGCGTTTGGGTAGGCACAGATACGCAGTATTTT
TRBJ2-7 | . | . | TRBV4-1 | CASSQDPGSYEQYF | TGCGCCAGCAGCCAAGATCCGGGCTCCTACGAGCAGTACTTC
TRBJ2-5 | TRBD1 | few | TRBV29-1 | CSVWTGATQETQYF | TGCAGCGTCTGGACAGGGGCCACTCAAGAGACCCAGTACTTC
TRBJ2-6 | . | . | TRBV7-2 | CASSLAGGVGANVLTF | TGTGCCAGCAGCTTAGCCGGAGGGGTTGGGGCCAACGTCCTGACTTTC
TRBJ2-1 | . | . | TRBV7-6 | CASSDSAPPPYNEQFF | TGTGCCAGCAGCGACTCAGCCCCCCCGCCTTACAATGAGCAGTTCTTC
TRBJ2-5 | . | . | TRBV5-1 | CASSLVGMYQETQYF | TGCGCCAGCAGCTTGGTGGGGATGTACCAAGAGACCCAGTACTTC
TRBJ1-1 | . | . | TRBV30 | CAWSDGANTEAFF | TGTGCCTGGAGTGACGGGGCGAACACTGAAGCTTTCTTT
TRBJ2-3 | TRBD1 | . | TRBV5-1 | CASSSTPGQNTDTQYF | TGCGCCAGCAGTAGCACACCGGGACAGAACACAGATACGCAGTATTTT
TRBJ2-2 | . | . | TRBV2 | CASRADSFSGELFF | TGTGCCAGCAGAGCCGACAGTTTCTCCGGGGAGCTGTTTTTT
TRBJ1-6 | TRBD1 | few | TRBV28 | CASSRPPGTGRSPLHF | TGTGCCAGCAGTCGTCCCCCTGGGACAGGGCGGTCACCCCTCCACTTT
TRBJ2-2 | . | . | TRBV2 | CASSDQQITGELFF | TGTGCCAGCAGTGATCAGCAGATCACCGGGGAGCTGTTTTTT
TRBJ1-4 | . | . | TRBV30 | CAWNLGRVNEKLFF | TGTGCCTGGAACTTGGGCAGGGTGAATGAAAAACTGTTTTTT